A selection of T cell receptor beta chains follows, all from one sample in a study of early T cells in non-severe SARS-CoV-2 infection. In TCRdb, the 5' RACE reads were re-called with MiXCR into one record per CDR3 protein. The sample includes 80,000 or so distinct CDR3 sequences, roughly 10% seen only once; the top ten take 12%. The sequenced sample was whole blood, obtained at baseline. The receptor set was obtained from an adult who was a healthcare worker with PCR-confirmed SARS-CoV-2 infection or an uninfected control (not recorded which). CDR3s include the opening cysteine and the closing phenylalanine or tryptophan. D genes are given only for firm matches. Not every row has a clone size; where given, it reads once, few, many or a size class.

abundance	d_gene	v_gene	j_gene	CDR3aa	CDR3nt
few	-	TRBV28	TRBJ1-2	CASSLRPPAGRRYTF	TGTGCCAGCAGCCTGAGGCCCCCGGCAGGGAGGCGCTACACCTTC
few	-	TRBV28	TRBJ2-6	CASSRTRVSGANVLTF	TGTGCCAGCAGTCGAACCAGGGTTTCTGGGGCCAACGTCCTGACTTTC
few	-	TRBV12-3/TRBV12-4	TRBJ1-2	CASSPLGGIYGYTF	TGTGCCAGCAGTCCACTGGGAGGGATCTATGGCTACACCTTC
-	-	TRBV11-2	TRBJ2-5	CASSQKETQYF	TGTGCCAGCAGTCAAAAAGAGACCCAGTACTTC
few	-	TRBV21-1	TRBJ2-4	CASPTGVEDIQYF	TGTGCCAGCCCGACAGGGGTGGAGGACATTCAGTACTTC
many	-	TRBV3-1	TRBJ2-1	CASSHGLEYNEQFF	TGTGCCAGCAGCCACGGGCTAGAATACAATGAGCAGTTCTTC
-	-	TRBV18	TRBJ2-2	CASSPVEGELFF	TGTGCCAGCTCACCGGTGGAAGGGGAGCTGTTTTTT
many	TRBD1	TRBV5-1	TRBJ2-3	CASSLAPTGGTDTQYF	TGCGCCAGCAGCTTGGCCCCGACAGGGGGCACAGATACGCAGTATTTT
-	TRBD1	TRBV7-8	TRBJ2-1	CASSLQGAHNEQFF	TGTGCCAGCAGCCTACAGGGGGCACACAATGAGCAGTTCTTC
-	-	TRBV29-1	TRBJ1-1	CSLQEPPNTEAFF	TGCAGCCTACAGGAACCCCCTAACACTGAAGCTTTCTTT
many	-	TRBV6-2/TRBV6-3	TRBJ1-5	CASRRDNYSNQPQHF	TGTGCCAGCAGGAGGGACAATTATAGCAATCAGCCCCAGCATTTT
few	TRBD1	TRBV7-8	TRBJ2-2	CASSLGDRNTGELFF	TGTGCCAGCAGCTTAGGGGACAGAAACACCGGGGAGCTGTTTTTT
-	-	TRBV12-5	TRBJ1-6	CASGQGRMVDDSPLHF	TGTGCTAGTGGCCAGGGCAGGATGGTCGACGATTCACCCCTCCACTTT
few	-	TRBV28	TRBJ1-3	CASSLPGRRMSGNTIYF	TGTGCCAGCAGCCTACCGGGACGCAGGATGTCTGGAAACACCATATATTTT
few	-	TRBV28	TRBJ2-7	CASRTPGEYEQYF	TGTGCCAGCAGAACGCCTGGGGAGTACGAGCAGTACTTC
-	TRBD2	TRBV20-1	TRBJ2-1	CSARGLAVNEQFF	TGCAGTGCTAGAGGACTAGCGGTAAATGAGCAGTTCTTC
few	-	TRBV18	TRBJ1-3	CASSPPRMSLGGAIYF	TGTGCCAGCTCACCACCACGTATGTCTTTAGGAGGAGCCATATATTTT
few	-	TRBV7-6	TRBJ2-1	CASSFTGTIYNEQFF	TGTGCCAGCAGCTTTACCGGGACAATTTACAATGAGCAGTTCTTC
-	-	TRBV7-2	TRBJ2-2	CASMRAGELFF	TGTGCCAGCATGCGGGCCGGGGAGCTGTTTTTT
many	-	TRBV7-9	TRBJ2-2	CASSLSGGLNTGELFF	TGTGCCAGCAGCTTGTCGGGGGGCCTTAACACCGGGGAGCTGTTTTTT
-	TRBD1	TRBV7-2	TRBJ1-2	CASSLQQGEYRGYTF	TGTGCCAGCAGCTTACAACAGGGGGAATATCGAGGCTACACCTTC
-	-	TRBV20-1	TRBJ2-7	CSATPSSYEQYF	TGCAGTGCTACTCCCAGTTCCTACGAGCAGTACTTC
-	-	TRBV9	TRBJ1-6	CTSSVEQSNSPLHF	TGTACCAGCAGCGTGGAGCAGTCCAATTCACCCCTCCACTTT
few	TRBD2	TRBV9	TRBJ2-5	CASSVGTSDRETQYF	TGTGCCAGCAGCGTCGGGACTAGCGATCGAGAGACCCAGTACTTC
many	-	TRBV6-6	TRBJ1-1	CASSYSDRPEAFF	TGTGCCAGCAGTTACTCAGACAGGCCCGAAGCTTTCTTT
-	-	TRBV6-2/TRBV6-3	TRBJ1-1	CASTDGYRNEAFF	TGTGCCAGCACCGACGGGTACCGGAATGAAGCTTTCTTT
many	-	TRBV6-2/TRBV6-3	TRBJ1-1	CASSHLNTEAFF	TGTGCCAGCAGCCACCTGAACACTGAAGCTTTCTTT
few	-	TRBV9	TRBJ2-7	CASSVALGSSYEQYF	TGTGCCAGCAGCGTAGCTTTGGGTTCAAGCTACGAGCAGTACTTC
-	-	TRBV14	TRBJ2-3	CASSRAPGLGFTDTQYF	TGTGCCAGCAGCCGAGCCCCGGGTTTGGGCTTCACAGATACGCAGTATTTT
few	-	TRBV30	TRBJ2-7	CAWTLPLTAYEQYF	TGTGCCTGGACCCTCCCTTTGACCGCCTACGAGCAGTACTTC
many	-	TRBV27	TRBJ1-1	CASSLSWVGGTEAFF	TGTGCCAGCAGTTTATCGTGGGTGGGGGGCACTGAAGCTTTCTTT
-	-	TRBV30	TRBJ2-7	CAWSTPGRSYEQYF	TGTGCCTGGAGCACGCCGGGCCGCTCTTACGAGCAGTACTTC
-	-	TRBV7-9	TRBJ2-5	CASRVTPEETQYF	TGTGCCAGCAGAGTAACACCAGAAGAGACCCAGTACTTC